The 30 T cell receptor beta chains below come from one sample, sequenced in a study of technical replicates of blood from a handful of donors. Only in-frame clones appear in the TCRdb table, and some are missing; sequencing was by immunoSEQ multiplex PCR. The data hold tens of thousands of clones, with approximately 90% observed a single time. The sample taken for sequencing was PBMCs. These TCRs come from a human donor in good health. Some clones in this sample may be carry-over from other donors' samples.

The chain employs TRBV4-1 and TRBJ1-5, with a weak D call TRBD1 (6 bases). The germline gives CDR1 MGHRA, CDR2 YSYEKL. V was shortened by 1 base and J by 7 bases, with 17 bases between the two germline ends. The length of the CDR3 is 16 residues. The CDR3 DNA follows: TGCGCCAGCAGCCAAGGCCCCGGGGGGGGCGGACAGCCCCAGCATTTT. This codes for CASSQGPGGGGQPQHF.

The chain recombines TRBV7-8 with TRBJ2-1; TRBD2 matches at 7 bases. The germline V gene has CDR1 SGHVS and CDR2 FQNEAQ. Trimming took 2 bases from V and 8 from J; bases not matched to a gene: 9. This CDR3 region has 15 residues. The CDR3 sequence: CASSLYREAGDEQFF. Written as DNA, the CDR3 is TGTGCCAGCAGCTTATATCGGGAGGCCGGGGATGAGCAGTTCTTC.

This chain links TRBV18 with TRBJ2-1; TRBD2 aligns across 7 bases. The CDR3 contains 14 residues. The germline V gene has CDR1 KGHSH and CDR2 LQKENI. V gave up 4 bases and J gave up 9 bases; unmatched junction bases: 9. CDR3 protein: CASSLTSEQIEQFF. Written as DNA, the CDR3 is TGTGCCAGCTCACTTACTAGCGAGCAGATTGAGCAGTTCTTC.

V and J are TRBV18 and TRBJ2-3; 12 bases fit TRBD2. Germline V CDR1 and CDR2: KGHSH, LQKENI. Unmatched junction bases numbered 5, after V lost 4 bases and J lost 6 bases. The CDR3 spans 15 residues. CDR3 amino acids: CASSQNGLAGDTQYF. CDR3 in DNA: TGTGCCAGCTCACAAAACGGACTAGCGGGGGATACGCAGTATTTT.

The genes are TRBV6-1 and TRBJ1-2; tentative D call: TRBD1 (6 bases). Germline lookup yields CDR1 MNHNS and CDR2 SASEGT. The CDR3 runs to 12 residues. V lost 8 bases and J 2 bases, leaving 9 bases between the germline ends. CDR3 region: CASSQGNYGYTF. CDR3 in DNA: TGTGCCAGCTCCCAGGGGAACTATGGCTACACCTTC.

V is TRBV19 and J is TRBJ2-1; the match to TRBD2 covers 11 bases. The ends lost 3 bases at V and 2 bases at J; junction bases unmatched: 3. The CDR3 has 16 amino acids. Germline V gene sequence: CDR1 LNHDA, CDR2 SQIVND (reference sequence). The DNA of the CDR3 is TGTGCCAGTAGTATGGGGACTAGCGGACCCTACAATGAGCAGTTCTTC. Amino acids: CASSMGTSGPYNEQFF.

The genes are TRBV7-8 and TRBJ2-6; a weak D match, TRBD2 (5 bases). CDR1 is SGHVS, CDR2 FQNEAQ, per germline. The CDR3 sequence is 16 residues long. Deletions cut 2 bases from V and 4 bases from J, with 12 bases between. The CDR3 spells CASSLLLLAGANVLTF. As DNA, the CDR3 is TGTGCCAGCAGCTTACTGTTGCTAGCCGGGGCCAACGTCCTGACTTTC.

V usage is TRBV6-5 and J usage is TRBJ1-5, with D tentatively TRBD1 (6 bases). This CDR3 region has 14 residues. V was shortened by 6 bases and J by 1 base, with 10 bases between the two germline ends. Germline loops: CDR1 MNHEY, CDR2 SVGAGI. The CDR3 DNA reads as TGTGCCAGCAGGGGGCAGGGGAGCAATCAGCCCCAGCATTTT. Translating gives CASRGQGSNQPQHF.

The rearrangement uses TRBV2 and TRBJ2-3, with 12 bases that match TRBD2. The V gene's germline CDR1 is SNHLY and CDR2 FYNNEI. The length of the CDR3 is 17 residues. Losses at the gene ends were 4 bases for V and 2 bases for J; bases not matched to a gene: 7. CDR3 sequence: CASSGTSGALDTDTQYF. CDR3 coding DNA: TGTGCCAGCAGTGGGACTAGCGGGGCGCTAGACACAGATACGCAGTATTTT.

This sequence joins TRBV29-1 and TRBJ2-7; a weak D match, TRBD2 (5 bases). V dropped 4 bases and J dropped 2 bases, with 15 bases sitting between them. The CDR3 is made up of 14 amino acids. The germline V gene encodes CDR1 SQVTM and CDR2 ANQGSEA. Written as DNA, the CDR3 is TGCAGCGTTGTTATTGAACGGGATGCCTACGAGCAGTACTTC. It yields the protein CSVVIERDAYEQYF.

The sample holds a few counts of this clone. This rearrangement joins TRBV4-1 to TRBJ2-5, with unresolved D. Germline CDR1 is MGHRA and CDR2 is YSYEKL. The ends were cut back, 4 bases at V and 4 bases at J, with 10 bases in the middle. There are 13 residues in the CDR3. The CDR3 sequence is CASSRMPGETQYF. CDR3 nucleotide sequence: TGCGCCAGCAGCCGGATGCCGGGAGAGACCCAGTACTTC.

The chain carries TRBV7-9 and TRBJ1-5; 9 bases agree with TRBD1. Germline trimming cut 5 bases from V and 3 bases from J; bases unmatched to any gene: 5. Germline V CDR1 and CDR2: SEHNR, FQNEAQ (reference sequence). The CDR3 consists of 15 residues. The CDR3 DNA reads TGTGCCAGCAGCAGGACAGGGGCCTCCAATCAGCCCCAGCATTTT. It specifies CASSRTGASNQPQHF.

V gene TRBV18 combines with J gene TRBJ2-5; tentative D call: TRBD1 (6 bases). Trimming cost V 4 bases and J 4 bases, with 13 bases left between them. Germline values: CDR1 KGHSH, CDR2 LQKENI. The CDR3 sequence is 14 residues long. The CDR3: CASSLVRGGETQYF. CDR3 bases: TGTGCCAGCTCACTCGTCCGAGGGGGAGAGACCCAGTACTTC.

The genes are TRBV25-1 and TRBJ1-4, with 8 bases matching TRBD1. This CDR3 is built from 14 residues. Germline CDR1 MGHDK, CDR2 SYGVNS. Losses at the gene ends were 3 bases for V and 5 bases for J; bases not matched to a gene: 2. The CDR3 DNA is TGTGCCAGCAGTGAGGACAGGGTCAATGAAAAACTGTTTTTT. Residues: CASSEDRVNEKLFF.

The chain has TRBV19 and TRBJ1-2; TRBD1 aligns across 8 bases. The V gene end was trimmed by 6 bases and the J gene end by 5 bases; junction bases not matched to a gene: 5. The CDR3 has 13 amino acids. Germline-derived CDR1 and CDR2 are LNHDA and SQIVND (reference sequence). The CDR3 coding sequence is TGTGCCAGTAGCCCACAGGGGGTTTATGGCTACACCTTC. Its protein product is CASSPQGVYGYTF.

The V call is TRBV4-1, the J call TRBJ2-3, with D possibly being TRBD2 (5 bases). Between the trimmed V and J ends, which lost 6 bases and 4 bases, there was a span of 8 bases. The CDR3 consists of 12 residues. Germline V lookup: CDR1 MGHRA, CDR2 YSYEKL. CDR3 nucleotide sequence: TGCGCCAGCAGAACTAGTTCAGATACGCAGTATTTT. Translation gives CASRTSSDTQYF.

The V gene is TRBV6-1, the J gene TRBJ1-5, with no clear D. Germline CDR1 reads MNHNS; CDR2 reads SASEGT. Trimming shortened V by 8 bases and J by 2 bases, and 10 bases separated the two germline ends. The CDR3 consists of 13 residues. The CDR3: CASVNPGNQPQHF. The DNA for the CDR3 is TGTGCCAGCGTGAACCCGGGCAATCAGCCCCAGCATTTT.

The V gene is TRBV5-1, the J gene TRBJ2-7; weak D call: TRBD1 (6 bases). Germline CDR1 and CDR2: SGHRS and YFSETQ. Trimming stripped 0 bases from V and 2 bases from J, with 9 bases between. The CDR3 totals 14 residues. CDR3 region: CASSLEQGPYEQYF. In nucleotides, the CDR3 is TGCGCCAGCAGCTTGGAGCAGGGGCCCTACGAGCAGTACTTC. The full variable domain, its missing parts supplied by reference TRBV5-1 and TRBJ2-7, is KAGVTQTPRYLIKTRGQQVTLSCSPISGHRSVSWYQQTPGQGLQFLFEYFSETQRNKGNFPGRFSGRQFSNSRSEMNVSTLELGDSALYLCASSLEQGPYEQYFGPGTRLTVT.

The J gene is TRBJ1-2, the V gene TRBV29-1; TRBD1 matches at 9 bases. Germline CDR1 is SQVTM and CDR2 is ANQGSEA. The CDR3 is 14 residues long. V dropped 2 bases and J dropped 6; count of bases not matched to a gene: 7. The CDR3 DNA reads TGCAGCGTTGAACCTCCGGGACAGGGTAATGGCTACACCTTC. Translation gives CSVEPPGQGNGYTF.

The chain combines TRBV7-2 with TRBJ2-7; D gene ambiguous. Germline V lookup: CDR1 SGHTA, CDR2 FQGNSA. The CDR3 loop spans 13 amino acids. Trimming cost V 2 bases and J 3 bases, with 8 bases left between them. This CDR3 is CASSLFLFYEQYF. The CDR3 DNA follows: TGTGCCAGCAGCTTATTCCTGTTCTACGAGCAGTACTTC.

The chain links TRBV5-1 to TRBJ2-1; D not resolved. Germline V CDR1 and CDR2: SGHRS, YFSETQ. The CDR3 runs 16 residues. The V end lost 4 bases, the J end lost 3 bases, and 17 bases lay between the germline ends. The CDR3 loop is CASSPTAPSNYNEQFF. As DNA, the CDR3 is TGCGCCAGCAGCCCAACTGCACCGTCGAACTACAATGAGCAGTTCTTC.

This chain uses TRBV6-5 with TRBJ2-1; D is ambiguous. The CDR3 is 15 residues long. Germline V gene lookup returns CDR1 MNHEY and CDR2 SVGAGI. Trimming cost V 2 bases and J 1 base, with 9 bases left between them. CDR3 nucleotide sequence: TGTGCCAGCAGTTACACCACGGGTTCCTACAATGAGCAGTTCTTC. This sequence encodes CASSYTTGSYNEQFF.

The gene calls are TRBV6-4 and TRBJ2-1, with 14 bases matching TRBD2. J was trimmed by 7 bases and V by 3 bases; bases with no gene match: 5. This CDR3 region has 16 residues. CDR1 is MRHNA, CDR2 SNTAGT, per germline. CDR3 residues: CASSEIGTSGSNEQFF. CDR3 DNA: TGTGCCAGCAGTGAAATCGGGACTAGCGGGAGTAATGAGCAGTTCTTC.

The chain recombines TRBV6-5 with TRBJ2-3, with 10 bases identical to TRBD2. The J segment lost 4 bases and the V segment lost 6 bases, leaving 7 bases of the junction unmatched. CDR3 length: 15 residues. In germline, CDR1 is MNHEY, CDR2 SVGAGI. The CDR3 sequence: CASSLLAGSPDTQYF. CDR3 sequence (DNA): TGTGCCAGCAGCCTACTAGCGGGGTCCCCAGATACGCAGTATTTT.

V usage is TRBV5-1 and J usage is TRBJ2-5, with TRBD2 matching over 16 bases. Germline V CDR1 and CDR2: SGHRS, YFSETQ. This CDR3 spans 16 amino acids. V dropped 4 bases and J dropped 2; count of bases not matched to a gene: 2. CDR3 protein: CASSPGLAGGQETQYF. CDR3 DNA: TGCGCCAGCAGCCCGGGACTAGCGGGGGGGCAAGAGACCCAGTACTTC.

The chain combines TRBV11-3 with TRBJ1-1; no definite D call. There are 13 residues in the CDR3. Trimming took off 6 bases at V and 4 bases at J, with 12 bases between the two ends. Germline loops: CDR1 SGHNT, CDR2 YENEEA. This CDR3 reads CASSATSGTEAFF. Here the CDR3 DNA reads TGTGCCAGCAGTGCAACATCGGGCACTGAAGCTTTCTTT.

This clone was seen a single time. The CDR3 is CASRRAYSNQPQHF. The CDR3 DNA is TGTGCCAGCAGACGCGCTTATAGCAATCAGCCCCAGCATTTT. The gene calls are TRBV6-5 and TRBJ1-5; no definite D call. Germline CDR1 is MNHEY and CDR2 is SVGAGI. CDR3 length: 14 amino acids. Trimming left V 6 bases short and J 0 bases short, with 9 bases between.

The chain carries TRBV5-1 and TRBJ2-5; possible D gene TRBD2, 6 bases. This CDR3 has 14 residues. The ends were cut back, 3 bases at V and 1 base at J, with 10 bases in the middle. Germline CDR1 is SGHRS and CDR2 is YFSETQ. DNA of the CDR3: TGCGCCAGCAGCTGGGGGGACGGCCAAGAGACCCAGTACTTC. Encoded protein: CASSWGDGQETQYF.

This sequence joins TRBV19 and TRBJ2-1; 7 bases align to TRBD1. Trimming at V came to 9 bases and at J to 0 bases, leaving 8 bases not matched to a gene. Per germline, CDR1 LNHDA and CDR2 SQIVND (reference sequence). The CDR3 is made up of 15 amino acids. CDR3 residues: CASMTGTSSYNEQFF. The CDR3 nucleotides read TGTGCCAGCATGACAGGGACAAGCTCCTACAATGAGCAGTTCTTC.

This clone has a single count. CDR3 nucleotides: TGTGCCAGCAGCTTGGGATCAGGGGAGACCCAGTACTTC. Protein product: CASSLGSGETQYF. V is TRBV5-4 and J is TRBJ2-5, with a weak D call TRBD1 (5 bases). Germline assignment: CDR1 SGHNT and CDR2 YYREEE (reference sequence). There are 13 residues in the CDR3. Trimming shortened V by 0 bases and J by 5 bases, and 8 bases separated the two germline ends.